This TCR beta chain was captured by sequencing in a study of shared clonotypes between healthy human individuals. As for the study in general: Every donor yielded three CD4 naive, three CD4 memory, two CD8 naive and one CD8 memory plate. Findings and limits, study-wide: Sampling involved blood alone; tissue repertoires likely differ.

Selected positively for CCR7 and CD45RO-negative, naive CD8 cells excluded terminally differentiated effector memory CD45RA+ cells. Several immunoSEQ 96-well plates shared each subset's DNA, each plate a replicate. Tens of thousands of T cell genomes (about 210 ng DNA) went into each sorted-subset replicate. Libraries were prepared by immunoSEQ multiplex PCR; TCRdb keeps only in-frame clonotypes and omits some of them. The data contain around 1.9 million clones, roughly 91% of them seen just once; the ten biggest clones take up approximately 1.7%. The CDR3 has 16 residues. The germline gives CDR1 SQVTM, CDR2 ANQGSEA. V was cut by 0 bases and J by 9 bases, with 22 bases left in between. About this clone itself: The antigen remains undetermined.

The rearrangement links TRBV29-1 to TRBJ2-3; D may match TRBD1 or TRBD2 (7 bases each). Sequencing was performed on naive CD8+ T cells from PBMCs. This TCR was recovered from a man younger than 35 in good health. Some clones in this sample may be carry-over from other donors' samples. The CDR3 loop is CSVEDQGGLLARTQYF. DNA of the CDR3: TGCAGCGTTGAAGATCAGGGGGGGCTCCTAGCTAGAACGCAGTATTTT.